The present TCR beta chain was sequenced within a study of blood T cell repertoires in COVID-19. Study at large: The origin of the acute and convalescent COVID-19 samples was the United States, Italy and Spain. In each case, the material was cDNA or gDNA derived from T cells, B-cell-depleted T cells, or PBMCs.

Method: immunoSEQ multiplex PCR; TCRdb's copy keeps in-frame clones and lacks some. This table has some 280,000 clones, 70% to 90% appearing once. Trimming removed 5 bases at V and 1 base at J, with 9 bases between. The CDR3 loop spans 13 amino acids. CDR1 is SGDLS and CDR2 is YYNGEE in the germline V gene. Sequenced sample: peripheral blood. The chain has TRBV9 and TRBJ1-1; D possibly corresponds to TRBD1 (6 bases). The origin of this receptor is a woman in her thirties with active or convalescent COVID-19. In DNA, the CDR3 is TGTGCCAGCAGTAGGGGGACGAACACTGAAGCTTTCTTT. Its protein is CASSRGTNTEAFF.